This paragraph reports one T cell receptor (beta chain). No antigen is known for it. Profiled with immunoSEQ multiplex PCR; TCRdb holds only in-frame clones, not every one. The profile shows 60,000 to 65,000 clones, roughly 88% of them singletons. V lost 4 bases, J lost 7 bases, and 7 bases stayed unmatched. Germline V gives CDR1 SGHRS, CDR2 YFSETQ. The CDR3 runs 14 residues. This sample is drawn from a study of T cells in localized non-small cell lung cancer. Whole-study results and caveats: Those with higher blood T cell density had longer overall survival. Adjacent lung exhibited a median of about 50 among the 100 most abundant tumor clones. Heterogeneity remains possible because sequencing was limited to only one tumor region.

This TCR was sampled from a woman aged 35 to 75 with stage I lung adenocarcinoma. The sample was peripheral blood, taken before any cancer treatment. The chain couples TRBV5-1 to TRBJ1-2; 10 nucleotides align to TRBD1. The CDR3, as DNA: TGCGCCAGCAGCACGGGACAGGGGACCCGTGGCTACACCTTC. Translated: CASSTGQGTRGYTF.